Shown below are 9 T cell receptor beta chains from a single sample sequenced in a study of T-cell memory formation after mild COVID-19. TCRdb independently ran MiXCR on the 5' RACE reads; one entry per CDR3 protein. The sample gives 550,000 to 700,000 distinct CDR3 sequences, 18% of which show up once; 9.5% to 15% is in the top ten. Sequenced sample: PBMCs or a T cell subset sorted from them (not recorded which). These TCRs come from an adult woman who had mild COVID-19 (a few samples of this study predate the infection). Cell type and time point are not known.

This clonotype occurred a few times. This rearrangement joins TRBV20-1 to TRBJ2-2, with D possibly TRBD2 on 6 matching bases. V was cut by 6 bases and J by 1 base, with 12 bases left in between. The V gene's germline CDR1 is DFQATT and CDR2 SNEGSKA (reference sequence). CDR3 size: 14 residues. The CDR3 DNA reads TGCAGTGCCCACCCCGGGGGGAACACCGGGGAGCTGTTTTTT. This translates into CSAHPGGNTGELFF.

This clonotype showed up just a few times. CDR3 sequence (DNA): TGCGCCAGCAGCTTGGCGAGTTGGGCCAATGAGCAGTTCTTC. As protein: CASSLASWANEQFF. J is TRBJ2-1 and V is TRBV5-1; D is unresolved. CDR1 and CDR2 from the germline V gene are SGHRS and YFSETQ. This CDR3 is built from 14 residues. V lost 0 bases, J lost 6 bases, and 10 bases lay in between. The complete variable domain, with remaining parts taken from reference TRBV5-1 and TRBJ2-1, reads KAGVTQTPRYLIKTRGQQVTLSCSPISGHRSVSWYQQTPGQGLQFLFEYFSETQRNKGNFPGRFSGRQFSNSRSEMNVSTLELGDSALYLCASSLASWANEQFFGPGTRLTVL.

Only one count was recorded for this clonotype. The V and J genes are TRBV5-6 and TRBJ2-7; TRBD2 aligns across 7 bases. Germline V lookup: CDR1 SGHDT, CDR2 YYEEEE. The CDR3 extends over 13 amino acids. V lost 3 bases to trimming and J lost 5 bases; unmatched junction nucleotides: 5. CDR3: CASSWEGIHEQYF. DNA of the CDR3: TGTGCCAGCAGCTGGGAGGGTATCCACGAGCAGTACTTC.

This clonotype has a handful of counts. This chain uses TRBV7-9 with TRBJ2-5; no firm D call. The germline V gene encodes CDR1 SEHNR and CDR2 FQNEAQ (reference sequence). V dropped 4 bases and J dropped 4 bases, with 13 bases sitting between them. This CDR3 contains 14 residues. This CDR3 is CASSSSRTTETQYF. For the CDR3, the DNA is TGTGCCAGCAGCTCCTCTAGAACCACAGAGACCCAGTACTTC.

This clonotype was detected only a few times. The V call is TRBV5-1, the J call TRBJ2-1, with 10 bases fitting TRBD1. The trim removed 4 bases at V and 8 bases at J, leaving 9 bases unmatched. This CDR3 has 15 amino acids. Germline V gene sequence: CDR1 SGHRS, CDR2 YFSETQ. The DNA for the CDR3 is TGCGCCAGCAGCGTCGGGACAGGGGAGCTGGATGAGCAGTTCTTC. Residues: CASSVGTGELDEQFF. Full variable domain (outside the CDR3, taken from reference TRBV5-1 and TRBJ2-1): KAGVTQTPRYLIKTRGQQVTLSCSPISGHRSVSWYQQTPGQGLQFLFEYFSETQRNKGNFPGRFSGRQFSNSRSEMNVSTLELGDSALYLCASSVGTGELDEQFFGPGTRLTVL.

The chain has TRBV7-9 and TRBJ2-6; 7 bases match TRBD1. After removal of 5 bases from V and 3 bases from J, the junction contained 4 bases not matched to a gene. The germline gives CDR1 SEHNR, CDR2 FQNEAQ (reference sequence). This CDR3 is built from 15 residues. CDR3 residues: CASSPTGDGANVLTF. The CDR3 DNA reads TGTGCCAGCAGCCCAACAGGGGATGGGGCCAACGTCCTGACTTTC.

J is TRBJ1-2 and V is TRBV25-1, with 7 bases lining up with TRBD1. The CDR3 has 15 amino acids. CDR1 and CDR2 (germline): MGHDK, SYGVNS. V dropped 2 bases and J dropped 2; count of bases not matched to a gene: 5. The chain's CDR3 is CASSEPGQENYGYTF. DNA of the CDR3: TGTGCCAGCAGTGAACCAGGACAGGAAAACTATGGCTACACCTTC.

Only a few counts were recorded for this clonotype. The rearrangement joins TRBV11-2 to TRBJ2-1; D is undetermined. The V end was cut by 3 bases, the J end by 2 bases, with 11 bases between. Germline CDR1 and CDR2: SGHAT and FQNNGV. The CDR3 totals 15 residues. CDR3 protein: CASSFSASTYNEQFF. CDR3 in DNA: TGTGCCAGCAGCTTCTCTGCATCAACCTACAATGAGCAGTTCTTC.

With respect to this clonotype: The germline gene is not matched at one end of the junction; a read error may be the cause. This sequence joins TRBV7-7 and TRBJ2-5; a weak D match, TRBD1 (8 bases). The germline CDR1 and CDR2 sequences are SSHAT and FNYEAQ (reference sequence). The length of the CDR3 is 20 residues. The CDR3 nucleotides are TGTGCTAGCAGCTTACCGGACAGGGAGACCACCCAGGGACTACAAGAGACCCAGTACTTC. Protein: CASSLPDRETTQGLQETQYF.